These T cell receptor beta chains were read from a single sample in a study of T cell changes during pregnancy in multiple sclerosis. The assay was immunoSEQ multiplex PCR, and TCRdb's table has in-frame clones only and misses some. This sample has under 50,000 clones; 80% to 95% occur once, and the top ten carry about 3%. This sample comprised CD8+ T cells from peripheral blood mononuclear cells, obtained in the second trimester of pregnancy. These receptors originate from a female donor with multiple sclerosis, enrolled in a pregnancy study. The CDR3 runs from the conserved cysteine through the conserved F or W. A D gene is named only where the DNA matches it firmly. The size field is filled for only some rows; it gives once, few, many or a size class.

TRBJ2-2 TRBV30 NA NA TGTGCCTGGAGCTTCGGATCAGGGACCGGGGAGCTGTTTTTT CAWSFGSGTGELFF
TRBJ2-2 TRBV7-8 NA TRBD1 TGTGCCAGCAGCTTAGAGACAGGGGTTCATACCGGGGAGCTGTTTTTT CASSLETGVHTGELFF
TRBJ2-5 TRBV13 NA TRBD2 TGTGCCAGCAGCTTAGGAGGTAGCGGGGGGGCCGTGGAGACCCAGTACTTC CASSLGGSGGAVETQYF
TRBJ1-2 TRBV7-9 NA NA TGTGCCAGCAGCTTAGGTGGAGGTAACGGTGGCTACACCTTC CASSLGGGNGGYTF
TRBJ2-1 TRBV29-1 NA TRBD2 TGCAGCCCCGTGGGACTAGCGGGGGATAGAAATGAGCAGTTCTTC CSPVGLAGDRNEQFF
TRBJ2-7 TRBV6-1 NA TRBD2 TGTGCCAGCGGGAGAGCGGGGGGTTTGCCCGAGCAGTACTTC CASGRAGGLPEQYF
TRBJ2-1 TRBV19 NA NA TGTGCCAGTAGTCTTCAGGGTTATGGCAATGAGCAGTTCTTC CASSLQGYGNEQFF
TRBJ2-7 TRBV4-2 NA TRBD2 TGTGCCAGCAGCCAAGAGCGGGGGGAGGAGCAGTACTTC CASSQERGEEQYF
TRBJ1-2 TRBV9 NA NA TGTGCCAGCAGCGTAGAACCAGCAGGAGCGGATGGCTACACCTTC CASSVEPAGADGYTF
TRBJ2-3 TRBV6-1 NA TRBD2 TGTGCCAGCAGTGAAGAAGCGGGGGGATTAGATACGCAGTATTTT CASSEEAGGLDTQYF
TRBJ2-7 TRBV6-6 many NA TGTGCCAGCAGTTACGAAGCGAGCTCCTACGAGCAGTACTTC CASSYEASSYEQYF
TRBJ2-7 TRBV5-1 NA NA TGCGCCAGCAGCGCCTCGGAGGTCCTCTCCTACGAGCAGTACTTC CASSASEVLSYEQYF
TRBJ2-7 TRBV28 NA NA TGTGCCAGCAGTTTGGGCACATATGTCAGCGAGCAGTACTTC CASSLGTYVSEQYF
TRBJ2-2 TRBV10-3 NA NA TGTGCCATCAGGGCGGACACATCGAACACCGGGGAGCTGTTTTTT CAIRADTSNTGELFF
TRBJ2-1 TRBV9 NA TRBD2 TGTGCCAGCAGCGACGGGACTAGCGGGGGGGCGGGGGAGCAGTTCTTC CASSDGTSGGAGEQFF
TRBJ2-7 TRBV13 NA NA TGTGCCAGCAGCGCCTGGGGAGCTAGCTCCTACGAGCAGTACTTC CASSAWGASSYEQYF
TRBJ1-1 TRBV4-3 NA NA TGCGCCAGCAGCCAAGACAGGGCCAACACTGAAGCTTTCTTT CASSQDRANTEAFF
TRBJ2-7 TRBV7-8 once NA TGTGCCAGCAGCCACGCGGGGAACGGGGAGCAGTACTTC CASSHAGNGEQYF
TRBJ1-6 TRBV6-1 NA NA TGTGCCAGCAGTGAAGAGGGGGGGGATAATTCACCCCTCCACTTT CASSEEGGDNSPLHF
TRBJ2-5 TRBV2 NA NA TGTGCCAGCAGCGGTAGTGGAGAGACCCAGTACTTC CASSGSGETQYF
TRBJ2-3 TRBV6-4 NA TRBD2 TGTGCCAGCGTATGGGACCATGGGAAAGCGGGGGAGTGCACAGATACGCAGTATTTT CASVWDHGKAGECTDTQYF
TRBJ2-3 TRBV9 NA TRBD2 TGTGCCAGCAGCGTAGGGTCGGCGGGGGGGGACACAGATACGCAGTATTTT CASSVGSAGGDTDTQYF
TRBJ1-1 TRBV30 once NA TGTGCCTGGAGGGGGGCGAACACTGAAGCTTTCTTT CAWRGANTEAFF
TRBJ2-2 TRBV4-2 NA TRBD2 TGTGCCAGCAGGGCGGGGGGGCCGGGGACCGGAGAGCTGTTTTTT CASRAGGPGTGELFF
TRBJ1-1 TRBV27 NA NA TGTGCCAGCAGTTTATCTTCACGGGGGAACACTGAAGCTTTCTTT CASSLSSRGNTEAFF
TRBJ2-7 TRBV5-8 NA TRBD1 TGTGCCAGCAGCTTGGGGACAGGGGTACCCTACGAGCAGTACTTC CASSLGTGVPYEQYF
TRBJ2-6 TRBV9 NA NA TGTGCCAGCAGCGTAGAAAATGCCAGGGTGAGACCTGGGGCCAACGTCCTGACTTTC CASSVENARVRPGANVLTF
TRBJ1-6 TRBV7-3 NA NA TGTGCCAGCAGCTTACAGGGCTGGCCACCCCTCCACTTT CASSLQGWPPLHF
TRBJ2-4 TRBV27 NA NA TGTGCCAGCAGTGTCGGGGGTTCCGCCAAAAACATTCAGTACTTC CASSVGGSAKNIQYF
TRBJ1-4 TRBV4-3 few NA TGCGCCAGCAGCCAGGGCGATCCCACGGCTAATGAAAAACTGTTTTTT CASSQGDPTANEKLFF
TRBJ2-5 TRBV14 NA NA TGTGCCAGCAGCCAAGAGGGCCCGTCGGAGACCCAGTACTTC CASSQEGPSETQYF
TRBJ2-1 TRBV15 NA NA TGTGCCACCAGCAGATCTACAGGGCCCCCCTACAATGAGCAGTTCTTC CATSRSTGPPYNEQFF
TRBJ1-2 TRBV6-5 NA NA TGTGCCAGCAAACCGCAGGGAATGAGGGGCTACACCTTC CASKPQGMRGYTF